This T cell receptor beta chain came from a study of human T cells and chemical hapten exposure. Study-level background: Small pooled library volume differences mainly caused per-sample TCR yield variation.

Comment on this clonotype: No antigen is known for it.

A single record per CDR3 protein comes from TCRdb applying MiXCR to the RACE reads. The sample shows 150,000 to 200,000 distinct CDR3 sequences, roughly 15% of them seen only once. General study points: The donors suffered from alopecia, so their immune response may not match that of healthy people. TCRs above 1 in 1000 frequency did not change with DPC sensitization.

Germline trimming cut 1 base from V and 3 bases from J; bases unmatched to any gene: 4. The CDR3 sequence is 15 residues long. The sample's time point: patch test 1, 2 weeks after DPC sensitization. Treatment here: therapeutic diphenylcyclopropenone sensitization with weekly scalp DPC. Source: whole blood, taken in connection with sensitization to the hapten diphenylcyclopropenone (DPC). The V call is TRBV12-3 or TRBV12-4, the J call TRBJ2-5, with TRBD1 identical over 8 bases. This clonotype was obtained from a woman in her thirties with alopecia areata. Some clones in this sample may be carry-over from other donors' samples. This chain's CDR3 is CASSLGQGAKETQYF. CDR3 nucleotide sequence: TGTGCCAGCAGTTTAGGGCAGGGGGCAAAAGAGACCCAGTACTTC.